These T cell receptor beta chains were read from a single sample in a study of blood T cell repertoires in COVID-19. Generated by immunoSEQ multiplex PCR, the TCRdb table keeps only in-frame clones and is missing some. Seen here are around 380,000 clones, approximately 89% observed once, and the top ten hold 1% to 1.5%. The sequenced sample was PBMCs or T cells enriched from blood (not recorded which). The receptors derive from a young man who had recovered from COVID-19. Both conserved end residues are part of each CDR3. Fields, in order: J gene, V gene, clone size, D gene, CDR3 DNA, CDR3 protein. A D gene is named only where the DNA matches it firmly. Only some rows state a clone size, as once, few, many or a class for expanded clones.

J gene: TRBJ1-1; V gene: TRBV18; clone size: -; D gene: -; CDR3 DNA: TGTGCCAGCTCACCGGGGCTCGCCAATGAAGCTTTCTTT; CDR3 protein: CASSPGLANEAFF
J gene: TRBJ1-5; V gene: TRBV19; clone size: -; D gene: -; CDR3 DNA: TGTGCCAGTAACGCGGACGAGGCGGGACAGCCCCAGCATTTT; CDR3 protein: CASNADEAGQPQHF
J gene: TRBJ2-1; V gene: TRBV7-8; clone size: -; D gene: -; CDR3 DNA: TGTGCCAGCAGCTTAGACCCAAATGGGGCGTACAATGAGCAGTTCTTC; CDR3 protein: CASSLDPNGAYNEQFF
J gene: TRBJ2-2; V gene: TRBV7-2; clone size: -; D gene: -; CDR3 DNA: TGTGCCAGCAGAATTATGGGCGGGGTTATGGCCGGGGAGCTGTTTTTT; CDR3 protein: CASRIMGGVMAGELFF
J gene: TRBJ2-3; V gene: TRBV7-3; clone size: few; D gene: -; CDR3 DNA: TGTGCCAGCAGCTCGGGCGGGGGCCCAGATACGCAGTATTTT; CDR3 protein: CASSSGGGPDTQYF
J gene: TRBJ2-2; V gene: TRBV7-9; clone size: few; D gene: -; CDR3 DNA: TGTGCCAGAATAGATAGAAGGAACACCGGGGAGCTGTTTTTT; CDR3 protein: CARIDRRNTGELFF
J gene: TRBJ1-2; V gene: TRBV3-1/TRBV3-2; clone size: -; D gene: TRBD1; CDR3 DNA: TGTGCCAGCAGCCAAGATAGTGAGACAGGGAATGGCTACACCTTC; CDR3 protein: CASSQDSETGNGYTF
J gene: TRBJ2-7; V gene: TRBV7-6; clone size: once; D gene: TRBD1; CDR3 DNA: TGTGCCAGCAGTTCGACAGGGAACGAGCAGTACTTC; CDR3 protein: CASSSTGNEQYF
J gene: TRBJ1-1; V gene: TRBV7-8; clone size: -; D gene: TRBD1; CDR3 DNA: TGTGCCAGCAGCCCCCGACAGGGCGAAGCTTTCTTT; CDR3 protein: CASSPRQGEAFF
J gene: TRBJ1-4; V gene: TRBV14; clone size: -; D gene: TRBD1; CDR3 DNA: TGTGCCAGCAGCCCGCGACAGGGCGCTAATGAAAAACTGTTTTTT; CDR3 protein: CASSPRQGANEKLFF
J gene: TRBJ2-3; V gene: TRBV3-1/TRBV3-2; clone size: -; D gene: -; CDR3 DNA: TGTGCCAGCAGCCAATCCGGGATCACAGATACGCAGTATTTT; CDR3 protein: CASSQSGITDTQYF
J gene: TRBJ1-2; V gene: TRBV20-1; clone size: -; D gene: TRBD1; CDR3 DNA: TGCAGTGCTAGTGGTACAGGGGTCGGGGGTTATGGCTACACCTTC; CDR3 protein: CSASGTGVGGYGYTF
J gene: TRBJ1-1; V gene: TRBV19; clone size: once; D gene: -; CDR3 DNA: TGTGCCAGTAGTATACTACGGGAAGCTTTCTTT; CDR3 protein: CASSILREAFF
J gene: TRBJ2-6; V gene: TRBV7-9; clone size: once; D gene: -; CDR3 DNA: TGTGCCAGCAGCTTCACGGGACAAGTCTCTGGGGCCAACGTCCTGACTTTC; CDR3 protein: CASSFTGQVSGANVLTF
J gene: TRBJ1-5; V gene: TRBV13; clone size: -; D gene: -; CDR3 DNA: TGTGCCAGCAGCGAGGGGGTGCAAAAGCCCCAGCATTTT; CDR3 protein: CASSEGVQKPQHF
J gene: TRBJ1-2; V gene: TRBV3-1/TRBV3-2; clone size: few; D gene: TRBD1; CDR3 DNA: TGTGCCAGCAGCCGCCCCCCTTGGACAGGGGGGATTGAAGGCTACACCTTC; CDR3 protein: CASSRPPWTGGIEGYTF
J gene: TRBJ2-7; V gene: TRBV7-9; clone size: -; D gene: TRBD1; CDR3 DNA: TGTGCCAGCAGCTTGTTAGGGGACAGCTACGAGCAGTACTTC; CDR3 protein: CASSLLGDSYEQYF
J gene: TRBJ1-5; V gene: TRBV6-2/TRBV6-3; clone size: -; D gene: -; CDR3 DNA: TGTGCCAGCAGTCCCCTTGTGACGCGGGGCCAGCATTTT; CDR3 protein: CASSPLVTRGQHF
J gene: TRBJ2-7; V gene: TRBV9; clone size: -; D gene: -; CDR3 DNA: TGTGCCAGCAGCGTAGGCCCCCAGGGCTACGAGCAGTACTTC; CDR3 protein: CASSVGPQGYEQYF
J gene: TRBJ2-2; V gene: TRBV5-1; clone size: -; D gene: -; CDR3 DNA: TGCGCCAGCAGCTTGGATTTTTCCAGGGGAGACACCGGGGAGCTGTTTTTT; CDR3 protein: CASSLDFSRGDTGELFF
J gene: TRBJ1-4; V gene: TRBV4-2; clone size: once; D gene: -; CDR3 DNA: TGTGCCAGCAGCCAAGACGCGGACTCTGGAACGGCAACTAATGAAAAACTGTTTTTT; CDR3 protein: CASSQDADSGTATNEKLFF
J gene: TRBJ1-2; V gene: TRBV6-6; clone size: -; D gene: TRBD1; CDR3 DNA: TGTGCCAGTGAGACAGGGCCTGTAAGTGGCTACACCTTC; CDR3 protein: CASETGPVSGYTF
J gene: TRBJ1-6; V gene: TRBV27; clone size: -; D gene: -; CDR3 DNA: TGTGCCAGCAGTTTTCAGGGGTATGTAGGGAATTCACCCCTCCACTTT; CDR3 protein: CASSFQGYVGNSPLHF
J gene: TRBJ2-3; V gene: TRBV10-3; clone size: -; D gene: -; CDR3 DNA: TGTGCCATCAGTGAGTTTGGGGGCTCCACAGATACGCAGTATTTT; CDR3 protein: CAISEFGGSTDTQYF
J gene: TRBJ1-4; V gene: TRBV4-3; clone size: -; D gene: -; CDR3 DNA: TGCGCCAGCAGCCAGCGCACAGGGTCGAATAATGAAAAACTGTTTTTT; CDR3 protein: CASSQRTGSNNEKLFF
J gene: TRBJ1-2; V gene: TRBV10-3; clone size: -; D gene: -; CDR3 DNA: TGTGCCATCTCAGTTGGGGCACAAACTTATGGCTACACCTTC; CDR3 protein: CAISVGAQTYGYTF
J gene: TRBJ2-5; V gene: TRBV6-5; clone size: -; D gene: TRBD1; CDR3 DNA: TGTGCCAGCAGCCCATATCAGGGGGCGCAAGAGACCCAGTACTTC; CDR3 protein: CASSPYQGAQETQYF
J gene: TRBJ1-3; V gene: TRBV5-1; clone size: -; D gene: -; CDR3 DNA: TGCGCCAGCAGCCAAGACCCGGCGGGGCATGGAAACACCATATATTTT; CDR3 protein: CASSQDPAGHGNTIYF
J gene: TRBJ2-1; V gene: TRBV10-3; clone size: -; D gene: -; CDR3 DNA: TGTGCCATCAGTGAGCCCGGGGGCTACAATGAGCAGTTCTTC; CDR3 protein: CAISEPGGYNEQFF
J gene: TRBJ1-6; V gene: TRBV19; clone size: -; D gene: TRBD1; CDR3 DNA: TGTGCCAGTAGTACAGGATTAGGGGGCAATTCACCCCTCCACTTT; CDR3 protein: CASSTGLGGNSPLHF
J gene: TRBJ1-3; V gene: TRBV19; clone size: -; D gene: -; CDR3 DNA: TGTGCCAGTAGGAGGGTTTTTTCAGGAAACACCATATATTTT; CDR3 protein: CASRRVFSGNTIYF
J gene: TRBJ1-5; V gene: TRBV2; clone size: once; D gene: -; CDR3 DNA: TGTGCCAGCACCCAAGCCCCCGGGAATGGTCAGCCCCAGCATTTT; CDR3 protein: CASTQAPGNGQPQHF
J gene: TRBJ2-5; V gene: TRBV7-9; clone size: -; D gene: TRBD1; CDR3 DNA: TGTGCCAGCAGCTTACCACGACAGGGGGCTGCTGAGACCCAGTACTTC; CDR3 protein: CASSLPRQGAAETQYF
J gene: TRBJ2-1; V gene: TRBV7-6; clone size: -; D gene: TRBD2; CDR3 DNA: TGTGCCAGCAGCCCCCTGGGCGGGGGGGCTTACAATGAGCAGTTCTTC; CDR3 protein: CASSPLGGGAYNEQFF
J gene: TRBJ1-5; V gene: TRBV5-1; clone size: many; D gene: -; CDR3 DNA: TGCGCCAGCAGCTTAGGGGCAGGAAGCAATCAGCCCCAGCATTTT; CDR3 protein: CASSLGAGSNQPQHF
J gene: TRBJ2-2; V gene: TRBV6-5; clone size: -; D gene: -; CDR3 DNA: TGTGCCAGCAGACAGGGCAGGAGAAACACCGGGGAGCTGTTTTTT; CDR3 protein: CASRQGRRNTGELFF
J gene: TRBJ1-2; V gene: TRBV2; clone size: -; D gene: -; CDR3 DNA: TGTGCCAGCAGTTGGGTCCTACGGGGTGGCTACACCTTC; CDR3 protein: CASSWVLRGGYTF
J gene: TRBJ2-7; V gene: TRBV4-3; clone size: once; D gene: -; CDR3 DNA: TGCGCCAGCAGCCAAGAAAACAGGTTCTACGAGCAGTACTTC; CDR3 protein: CASSQENRFYEQYF
J gene: TRBJ2-2; V gene: TRBV4-1; clone size: -; D gene: -; CDR3 DNA: TGCGCCAGCAGCCACGGACAGAACACCGGGGAGCTGTTTTTT; CDR3 protein: CASSHGQNTGELFF
J gene: TRBJ2-2; V gene: TRBV7-8; clone size: -; D gene: -; CDR3 DNA: TGTGCCAGCAGCATCGGGAGTGACACCGGGGAGCTGTTTTTT; CDR3 protein: CASSIGSDTGELFF
J gene: TRBJ1-1; V gene: TRBV5-4; clone size: -; D gene: TRBD1; CDR3 DNA: TGTGCCAGCAGCCGGGGACAGGGTAACACTGAAGCTTTCTTT; CDR3 protein: CASSRGQGNTEAFF
J gene: TRBJ1-6; V gene: TRBV4-1; clone size: -; D gene: -; CDR3 DNA: TGCGCCAGCAGCCAAGACGCCTTCGGACAGACACATTCACCCCTCCACTTT; CDR3 protein: CASSQDAFGQTHSPLHF
J gene: TRBJ2-7; V gene: TRBV11-2; clone size: -; D gene: TRBD1; CDR3 DNA: TGTGCCAGCAGCTTAGACTGGTGGGGACAGAGATCCTACGAGCAGTACTTC; CDR3 protein: CASSLDWWGQRSYEQYF
J gene: TRBJ2-2; V gene: TRBV11-3; clone size: -; D gene: TRBD2; CDR3 DNA: TGTGCCAGCAGCCCCCAGGGAGGGTTCGGGGAGCTGTTTTTT; CDR3 protein: CASSPQGGFGELFF
J gene: TRBJ2-3; V gene: TRBV19; clone size: -; D gene: -; CDR3 DNA: TGTGCCAGTAGACTCCAGGGGGGACCGCAGTATTTT; CDR3 protein: CASRLQGGPQYF
J gene: TRBJ1-5; V gene: TRBV18; clone size: -; D gene: TRBD1; CDR3 DNA: TGTGCCAGCTCCTCTCCGGGACAGGGTATGCAGCCCCAGCATTTT; CDR3 protein: CASSSPGQGMQPQHF
J gene: TRBJ2-5; V gene: TRBV2; clone size: -; D gene: TRBD2; CDR3 DNA: TGTGCCAGCGGGGGGGAAGAGACCCAGTACTTC; CDR3 protein: CASGGEETQYF
J gene: TRBJ2-2; V gene: TRBV4-1; clone size: once; D gene: -; CDR3 DNA: TGCGCCAGCAGTGGACAGTTCGGGGAGCTGTTTTTT; CDR3 protein: CASSGQFGELFF
J gene: TRBJ1-2; V gene: TRBV27; clone size: -; D gene: -; CDR3 DNA: TGTGCCAGCAGCCGACTCGGACCCGGAGGTAACTATGGCTACACCTTC; CDR3 protein: CASSRLGPGGNYGYTF
J gene: TRBJ2-3; V gene: TRBV6-5; clone size: once; D gene: -; CDR3 DNA: TGTGCCAGCAGGCGGGACCGCACAGATACGCAGTATTTT; CDR3 protein: CASRRDRTDTQYF
J gene: TRBJ1-1; V gene: TRBV2; clone size: few; D gene: -; CDR3 DNA: TGTGCCAGCATGTGGGGGGAGCGCACTGAAGCTTTCTTT; CDR3 protein: CASMWGERTEAFF
J gene: TRBJ2-2; V gene: TRBV19; clone size: -; D gene: TRBD1; CDR3 DNA: TGTGCCAGTAGGGACAGGGGGAGGACCGGGGAGCTGTTTTTT; CDR3 protein: CASRDRGRTGELFF
J gene: TRBJ1-5; V gene: TRBV27; clone size: -; D gene: -; CDR3 DNA: TGTGCCAGCAGTCTCACCGGGTCCCATCAGCCCCAGCATTTT; CDR3 protein: CASSLTGSHQPQHF
J gene: TRBJ1-1; V gene: TRBV5-1; clone size: -; D gene: -; CDR3 DNA: TGCGCCAGCAGCAGAATGGCAAGGAACACTGAAGCTTTCTTT; CDR3 protein: CASSRMARNTEAFF
J gene: TRBJ2-7; V gene: TRBV12-3/TRBV12-4; clone size: -; D gene: -; CDR3 DNA: TGTGCCAGCAGTGAATTACAGGGTCGCGAGCAGTACTTC; CDR3 protein: CASSELQGREQYF